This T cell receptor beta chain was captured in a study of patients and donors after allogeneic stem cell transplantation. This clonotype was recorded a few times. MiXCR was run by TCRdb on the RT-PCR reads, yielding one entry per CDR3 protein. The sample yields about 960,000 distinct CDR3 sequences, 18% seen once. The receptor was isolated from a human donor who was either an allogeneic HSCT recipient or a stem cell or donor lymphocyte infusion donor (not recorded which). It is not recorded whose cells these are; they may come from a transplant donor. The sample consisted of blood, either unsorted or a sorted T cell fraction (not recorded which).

CDR3 in amino acids: CASSLDGTGTYEQYF. The CDR3 DNA reads as TGCGCCAGCAGCTTGGATGGGACAGGGACCTACGAGCAGTACTTC. The chain links TRBV5-1 to TRBJ2-7; 9 bases map to TRBD1. Germline values: CDR1 SGHRS, CDR2 YFSETQ. The CDR3 loop spans 15 amino acids. The ends lost 0 bases at V and 2 bases at J; junction bases unmatched: 3.